These 13 T cell receptor beta chains were sequenced from one sample in a study of T cell repertoires in cytomegalovirus infection. TCRdb analysed the reads with MiXCR anew, one entry per CDR3 protein. The sample includes 150,000 to 200,000 distinct CDR3 sequences, under 15% of them seen just once. Sequencing was done on a sample of PBMCs. The source of these receptors is a human donor in good health (CMV status not recorded). Some clones in this sample may be carry-over from other donors' samples.

In its sample, this clonotype was seen a few times. The chain recombines TRBV20-1 with TRBJ1-5; D unclear. Trimming pared 3 bases from V and 3 bases from J, leaving 12 bases between. CDR1 is DFQATT, CDR2 SNEGSKA, per germline (reference sequence). This CDR3 region has 14 residues. The CDR3: CSASSGGNNQPQHF. For the CDR3, the DNA is TGCAGTGCTAGTTCGGGCGGAAACAATCAGCCCCAGCATTTT.

This chain uses TRBV5-1 with TRBJ1-2; a weak D match, TRBD1 (5 bases). Trimming took 0 bases from V and 1 from J, leaving 7 bases between them. The CDR3 contains 14 residues. Germline lookup yields CDR1 SGHRS and CDR2 YFSETQ. CDR3 DNA: TGCGCCAGCAGCTTGGGAGACAGTAACTATGGCTACACCTTC. Translating it yields CASSLGDSNYGYTF.

V gene TRBV19 combines with J gene TRBJ2-5, with 11 bases aligning to TRBD2. CDR1 is LNHDA, CDR2 SQIVND, per germline (reference sequence). CDR3 size: 14 residues. The CDR3 spells CTTSGLAVQETQYF. CDR3 bases: TGTACCACTTCGGGACTAGCGGTACAAGAGACCCAGTACTTC.

This chain connects TRBV5-1 to TRBJ1-2, with D tentatively TRBD1 (6 bases). This CDR3 spans 15 amino acids. Per the germline V gene, CDR1 is SGHRS and CDR2 is YFSETQ. V shed 0 bases and J shed 7 bases, with 16 bases lying between them. The CDR3 here is CASSLGNRERSGYTF. The CDR3 DNA reads TGCGCCAGCAGCTTGGGAAACAGGGAGAGGAGTGGCTACACCTTC. Based on the CDR3 plus reference TRBV5-1 and TRBJ1-2, the full variable domain is KAGVTQTPRYLIKTRGQQVTLSCSPISGHRSVSWYQQTPGQGLQFLFEYFSETQRNKGNFPGRFSGRQFSNSRSEMNVSTLELGDSALYLCASSLGNRERSGYTFGSGTRLTVV.

This clonotype has ten or more counts. This chain uses TRBV20-1 with TRBJ2-7, with D perhaps TRBD2 (6 bases). CDR3 length equals 12 residues. Germline V gene sequence: CDR1 DFQATT, CDR2 SNEGSKA (reference sequence). The V gene lost 6 bases and the J gene lost 0 bases, with 9 bases spanning the gap. CDR3 nucleotide sequence: TGCAGTGCCGGGCGGGACTCCTACGAGCAGTACTTC. This encodes CSAGRDSYEQYF.

The rearrangement uses TRBV12-3 or TRBV12-4 and TRBJ1-1; D remains ambiguous. This CDR3 region has 14 residues. Trimming cost V 3 bases and J 0 bases, with 8 bases left between them. In nucleotides, the CDR3 is TGTGCCAGCAGTTTCAAGGGCTTGAACACTGAAGCTTTCTTT. Translating gives CASSFKGLNTEAFF.

This clonotype came up a few times. The rearrangement uses TRBV29-1 and TRBJ2-2; D tentatively reads TRBD1 or TRBD2 (5 bases each). V lost 0 bases and J 7 bases, leaving 9 bases between the germline ends. In germline, CDR1 is SQVTM, CDR2 ANQGSEA. The CDR3 covers 13 residues. CDR3 amino acids: CSVEDRGFGELFF. Here the CDR3 DNA reads TGCAGCGTTGAAGATCGGGGCTTCGGGGAGCTGTTTTTT.

This clonotype was picked up a small number of times. The V call is TRBV6-4, the J call TRBJ1-1; D remains unclear. The CDR3 runs 14 residues. Trimming left V 4 bases short and J 1 base short, with 10 bases between. The germline CDR1 and CDR2 sequences are MRHNA and SNTAGT. The CDR3 nucleotides are TGTGCCAGCAGTGTTCGACCTGGGAACACTGAAGCTTTCTTT. This sequence encodes CASSVRPGNTEAFF.

This clonotype occurred a few times. The chain recombines TRBV28 with TRBJ2-7, with TRBD1 matching 7 bases. The CDR3 runs to 14 residues. The germline V gene has CDR1 MDHEN and CDR2 SYDVKM. J lost 2 bases, V lost 6 bases, and 7 bases had no gene match. CDR3 nucleotides: TGTGCCAGCAGATCCTCCGGGACAGCCTACGAGCAGTACTTC. Translating it yields CASRSSGTAYEQYF. The whole variable domain, remainder taken from reference TRBV28 and TRBJ2-7, is DVKVTQSSRYLVKRTGEKVFLECVQDMDHENMFWYRQDPGLGLRLIYFSYDVKMKEKGDIPEGYSVSREKKERFSLILESASTNQTSMYLCASRSSGTAYEQYFGPGTRLTVT.

This clonotype was observed many times. The rearrangement uses TRBV27 and TRBJ2-3, with 11 bases matching TRBD2. Germline V gene data show CDR1 as MNHEY and CDR2 as SMNVEV (reference sequence). After removal of 4 bases from V and 5 bases from J, the junction contained 11 bases not matched to a gene. The CDR3 contains 17 residues. The CDR3 sequence is CASSSTVSGGAKDTQYF. CDR3 bases: TGTGCCAGCAGTTCCACAGTTAGCGGGGGGGCCAAAGATACGCAGTATTTT.

The chain uses TRBV10-3 and TRBJ2-3, with 7 bases aligning to TRBD2. Trimming cost V 4 bases and J 6 bases; bases outside gene matches: 10. CDR1 ENHRY and CDR2 SYGVKD come from the germline V gene. The length of the CDR3 is 15 residues. The CDR3 is CAISGASGLGDTQYF. CDR3 DNA sequence: TGTGCCATCAGTGGGGCTAGCGGCTTGGGGGATACGCAGTATTTT.

This clonotype was observed a few times. This chain connects TRBV4-2 to TRBJ1-5; TRBD1 might be the D (5 bases). Germline CDR1 LGHNA, CDR2 YNFKEQ. With 0 bases removed from V and 3 bases from J, the gap between germline ends came to 12 bases. The length of the CDR3 is 16 residues. CDR3 sequence (DNA): TGTGCCAGCAGCCAAGATGGCCAGGGCCTCAATCAGCCCCAGCATTTT. Amino acids: CASSQDGQGLNQPQHF.

The sample holds a few counts of this clonotype. The chain is built from TRBV14 and TRBJ2-3, with D unclear. In germline, CDR1 is SGHDN, CDR2 FVKESK. This CDR3 contains 15 residues. Trimming removed 1 base at V and 2 bases at J, with 10 bases between. This CDR3 is CASSQVGSYTDTQYF. CDR3 nucleotides: TGTGCCAGCAGCCAAGTCGGCAGCTACACAGATACGCAGTATTTT. The full variable domain, with the rest looked up from reference TRBV14 and TRBJ2-3, is EAGVTQFPSHSVIEKGQTVTLRCDPISGHDNLYWYRRVMGKEIKFLLHFVKESKQDESGMPNNRFLAERTGGTYSTLKVQPAELEDSGVYFCASSQVGSYTDTQYFGPGTRLTVL.